This T cell receptor (beta chain) originates from a study of glioma-infiltrating T cells. The CDR3 spans 13 residues. The J segment lost 8 bases and the V segment lost 4 bases, leaving 4 bases of the junction unmatched. Germline V CDR1 and CDR2: SNHLY, FYNNEI. Study-wide points: Very few CDR3 sequences were shared between tissue and blood. Above-expected tissue-blood divergence occurred in all gliomas, most in low-grade ones.

The iRepertoire nested amplicon-rescue multiplex PCR amplified TCR alpha and beta CDR3s from RNA. One-step reverse transcription and amplification started from around 100-400 ng of tissue mRNA or PBMC total RNA. TCRdb reanalysed the multiplex PCR reads using MiXCR and keeps one entry per CDR3 protein. The sample shows about 140,000 distinct CDR3 sequences, about two fifths of them seen only once. This clonotype was seen a handful of times. Its matching antigen is unknown. This chain connects TRBV2 to TRBJ1-2; 10 nucleotides agree with TRBD1. This receptor was taken from a human donor with low-grade glioma or glioblastoma, undergoing nonglioma brain surgery, or in good health (not recorded which). The sequenced sample was glioma tissue, nonneoplastic brain tissue, or PBMCs (not recorded which). Written as DNA, the CDR3 is TGTGCCAGCAGTGGGGGGACAGGGGTAGGCTACACCTTC. Residues: CASSGGTGVGYTF.